These T cell receptor beta chains were read from a single sample in a study. TCRdb fed the 5' RACE reads into MiXCR, producing one record per CDR3 protein. The sample includes about 50,000 distinct CDR3 sequences, roughly 30% of them seen just once. The sequenced sample consisted of naive CD4+ T cells sorted from blood. These receptors came from a female donor with breast cancer. CDR3s include the opening cysteine and the closing phenylalanine or tryptophan. A D gene is named only where the DNA matches it firmly. The size field is filled for only some rows; it gives once, few, many or a size class.

CDR3 length	D gene	J gene	V gene	clone size	CDR3 DNA	CDR3 protein
16	TRBD2	TRBJ2-3	TRBV4-2	few	TGTGCCAGCAGCCAGGTACTAGCGGGAGGTGCGGATACGCAGTATTTT	CASSQVLAGGADTQYF
16	NA	TRBJ1-6	TRBV4-1	NA	TGCGCCAGCAGCCAAGATCCCGGACGGACTAATTCACCCCTCCACTTT	CASSQDPGRTNSPLHF
16	NA	TRBJ2-6	TRBV20-1	NA	TGCAGTGCTAGAGGGGCAAGGGGATCTGGGGCCAACGTCCTGACTTTC	CSARGARGSGANVLTF
16	NA	TRBJ2-1	TRBV29-1	many	TGCAGCGTTAACAGGGACTTGACCATCTCCTACAATGAGCAGTTCTTC	CSVNRDLTISYNEQFF
18	NA	TRBJ1-5	TRBV7-2	NA	TGTGCCAGCAGCTTAGACAGAAGCGTCAGGGATGGGGTTCAGCCCCAGCATTTT	CASSLDRSVRDGVQPQHF
18	NA	TRBJ2-7	TRBV6-5	few	TGTGCCAGCAGTTACTCGAGGTGGGGGGAGGCCGACTCCTACGAGCAGTACTTC	CASSYSRWGEADSYEQYF
17	TRBD2	TRBJ2-2	TRBV29-1	NA	TGCAGCGTACGACTGGCACTAGCGGGCCCCGGAGGCGGGGAGCTGTTTTTT	CSVRLALAGPGGGELFF
16	NA	TRBJ2-1	TRBV7-8	few	TGTGCCAGCAGCTTAGGGCGGGTTCGAACCTACAATGAGCAGTTCTTC	CASSLGRVRTYNEQFF
9	NA	TRBJ2-1	TRBV20-1	few	TGCAGTGCTAGATCCCCGCTAGTCTTC	CSARSPLVF
14	NA	TRBJ1-1	TRBV7-9	few	TGTGCCAGCAGCTTATCCCCGGAGAACACTGAAGCTTTCTTT	CASSLSPENTEAFF
15	NA	TRBJ1-2	TRBV4-2	many	TGTGCCAGCAGCCAAGACGGGTCTTCTAACTATGGCTACACCTTC	CASSQDGSSNYGYTF
17	NA	TRBJ2-2	TRBV5-4	few	TGTGCCAGCAGCCAAGCCCCGAGCAGGGGGGTCACCGGGGAGCTGTTTTTT	CASSQAPSRGVTGELFF
14	TRBD1	TRBJ2-7	TRBV5-1	few	TGCGCCAGCAGCTTCCGGACAGGGGAGTACGAGCAGTACTTC	CASSFRTGEYEQYF
17	TRBD2	TRBJ2-1	TRBV18	few	TGTGCCAGCTCACCAACGATAGCGGGGGCTGGCGGCGCTGAGCAGTTCTTC	CASSPTIAGAGGAEQFF
17	TRBD2	TRBJ2-1	TRBV12-3/TRBV12-4	few	TGTGCCAGCAGCGGACTAGCGGGAGGCGCACGGGCCGATGAGCAGTTCTTC	CASSGLAGGARADEQFF
13	NA	TRBJ2-2	TRBV5-1	few	TGCGCCAGCAGCTTCGACGTGGCCGGGGAGCTGTTTTTT	CASSFDVAGELFF
13	NA	TRBJ2-5	TRBV7-3	NA	TGTGCCAGCAGCTTGCACAAAAGCGAGACCCAGTACTTC	CASSLHKSETQYF
16	NA	TRBJ2-5	TRBV4-1	many	TGCGCCAGCAGCCAAGATCAGGACAGCCCGGTGGGGACCCAGTACTTC	CASSQDQDSPVGTQYF
15	NA	TRBJ2-3	TRBV5-5	once	TGTGCCAGCAGCTTAGCCCGTGACGGCACAGATACGCAGTATTTT	CASSLARDGTDTQYF
17	TRBD1	TRBJ1-1	TRBV3-1	NA	TGTGCCAGCAGCCGCGAACCGATGGTAGGGGGCGTCACTGAAGCTTTCTTT	CASSREPMVGGVTEAFF
14	NA	TRBJ2-3	TRBV2	NA	TGTGCCAGCAGTGAAGGCCCCGCGGCAGATACGCAGTATTTT	CASSEGPAADTQYF
13	NA	TRBJ2-5	TRBV6-5	few	TGTGCCAGCAACCCAGGGTGGCAAGAGACCCAGTACTTC	CASNPGWQETQYF
16	TRBD1	TRBJ1-2	TRBV6-5	NA	TGTGCCAGCAGTACAGGGACAGGGAAACATAACTATGGCTACACCTTC	CASSTGTGKHNYGYTF
15	NA	TRBJ1-5	TRBV20-1	many	TGCAGTGCTACTCCTCTCGACAGGCGCAATCAGCCCCAGCATTTT	CSATPLDRRNQPQHF
14	NA	TRBJ2-2	TRBV20-1	few	TGCAGTGCTAGAGATGGGCAAAAAACCGGGGAGCTGTTTTTT	CSARDGQKTGELFF
17	NA	TRBJ2-1	TRBV12-5	NA	TGTGCTAGTGGTTTGGGGCTAGGACTCCGCCGAGTCAATGAGCAGTTCTTC	CASGLGLGLRRVNEQFF
13	NA	TRBJ1-2	TRBV20-1	NA	TGCAGTGCTAGAGATTCCCAGGGGCGGGGCTACACCTTC	CSARDSQGRGYTF
13	NA	TRBJ1-2	TRBV5-6	NA	TGTGCCAGCTACCGACAAGGGCGGGCCGGCTACACCTTC	CASYRQGRAGYTF
14	NA	TRBJ2-7	TRBV7-9	few	TGTGCCAGCAGCCCGGGACGTTCTCTTTACGAGCAGTACTTC	CASSPGRSLYEQYF
15	NA	TRBJ2-3	TRBV4-2	NA	TGTGCCAGCAGCCAAACGGAAATTAGCACAGATACGCAGTATTTT	CASSQTEISTDTQYF
16	NA	TRBJ2-6	TRBV5-1	few	TGCGCCAGCAGCGTCTCCTCAAGCTCTGGGGCCAACGTCCTGACTTTC	CASSVSSSSGANVLTF
11	NA	TRBJ2-1	TRBV5-4	NA	TGTGCCAGCAGCTTAAATGATGAGCAGTTCTTC	CASSLNDEQFF
14	TRBD2	TRBJ2-7	TRBV7-9	NA	TGTGCCAGCGCAACTAGCGGGAGGGGGTACGAGCAGTACTTC	CASATSGRGYEQYF
16	TRBD1	TRBJ2-1	TRBV5-1	many	TGCGCCAGCAGCCCGGGACAGGGGGCCCGGTTTGGTGAGCAGTTCTTC	CASSPGQGARFGEQFF
15	TRBD2	TRBJ2-7	TRBV5-1	NA	TGCGCCAGCAGCCTGACTAGCGGGAGTTCCTACGAGCAGTACTTC	CASSLTSGSSYEQYF
16	TRBD1	TRBJ1-2	TRBV6-2/TRBV6-3	many	TGTGCCAGCAGTCCCGGGACAGCTGGAACTAACTATGGCTACACCTTC	CASSPGTAGTNYGYTF
15	NA	TRBJ1-3	TRBV4-1	NA	TGCGCCAGCAGCCCCTACGGTTCAGCCGGAAACACCATATATTTT	CASSPYGSAGNTIYF
14	NA	TRBJ1-1	TRBV12-3/TRBV12-4	NA	TGTGCCAGCAGTTTAGGGCCCGAGAGCACTGAGGCTTTCTTT	CASSLGPESTEAFF
13	NA	TRBJ1-2	TRBV10-3	NA	TGTGCCATCAGTGGGAATTGGGGGGATGGCTACACCTTC	CAISGNWGDGYTF
12	NA	TRBJ2-1	TRBV20-1	NA	TGCAGTGCTCTACGGACTTTCAATGAGCAGTTCTTC	CSALRTFNEQFF